This T cell receptor beta chain was documented in a study of beta chain features in type 1 diabetes. Whole-study results and caveats: In comparison with healthy donors, patients had naive, central memory and Treg TCRB repertoires that appeared more similar. Shorter templates might be favored by PCR, equally in patients and controls.

There are 13 residues in the CDR3. CDR1 is LNHDA and CDR2 is SQIVND in the germline V gene (reference sequence). The ends were cut back, 5 bases at V and 0 bases at J, with 5 bases in the middle. This clone occurred a few times. What it binds is not known. Investigators reverse transcribed all isolated RNA, so they sequenced expressed TCRB transcripts. Method: immunoSEQ multiplex PCR; TCRdb's copy keeps in-frame clones and lacks some. The sample holds 900,000 or so clones, 17% seen once. The sequenced sample was naive CD4+ T cells from blood. The sequence was collected from a woman aged 18-30 years in good health. V is TRBV19 and J is TRBJ2-4; the D is unclear. The CDR3 DNA follows: TGTGCCAGTAGTGGACCAGCCAAAAACATTCAGTACTTC. Residues: CASSGPAKNIQYF. Supplemented by reference TRBV19 and TRBJ2-4, the full variable domain reads DGGITQSPKYLFRKEGQNVTLSCEQNLNHDAMYWYRQDPGQGLRLIYYSQIVNDFQKGDIAEGYSVSREKKESFPLTVTSAQKNPTAFYLCASSGPAKNIQYFGAGTRLSVL.